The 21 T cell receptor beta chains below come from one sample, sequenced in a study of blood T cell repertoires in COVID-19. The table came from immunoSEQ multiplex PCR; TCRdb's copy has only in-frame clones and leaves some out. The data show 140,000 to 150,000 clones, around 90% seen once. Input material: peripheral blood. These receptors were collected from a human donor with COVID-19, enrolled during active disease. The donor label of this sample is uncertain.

In DNA form, the CDR3 reads TGTGCCATCACCCCGACAGGAGACAAGGCATTGAATGCTTTCTTT. As protein: CAITPTGDKALNAFF. The rearrangement uses TRBV10-3 and TRBJ1-1, with TRBD1 as a possible D gene (6 bases). The CDR3 runs to 15 residues. The V and J ends lost 7 bases and 11 bases respectively, with 26 bases between them. From germline, CDR1 is ENHRY and CDR2 SYGVKD.

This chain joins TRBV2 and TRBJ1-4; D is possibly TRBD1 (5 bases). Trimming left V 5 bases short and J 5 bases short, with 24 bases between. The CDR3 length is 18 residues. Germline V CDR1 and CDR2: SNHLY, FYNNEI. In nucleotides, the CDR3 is TGTGCCAGCAGTTCTCGGGGGAGGGCCGGGGAGAAAAATGAAAAACTGTTTTTT. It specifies CASSSRGRAGEKNEKLFF. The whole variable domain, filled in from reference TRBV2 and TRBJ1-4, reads EPEVTQTPSHQVTQMGQEVILRCVPISNHLYFYWYRQILGQKVEFLVSFYNNEISEKSEIFDDQFSVERPDGSNFTLKIRSTKLEDSAMYFCASSSRGRAGEKNEKLFFGSGTQLSVL.

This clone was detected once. CDR3 nucleotide sequence: TGTGCCAGCGGGCAGAGTCTGGGTTCACCCCTCCACTTT. Translation: CASGQSLGSPLHF. The J gene is TRBJ1-6, the V gene TRBV9; D is unclear. CDR1 and CDR2 from the germline V gene are SGDLS and YYNGEE. CDR3 length: 13 residues. V lost 7 bases and J lost 9, with 14 bases in between.

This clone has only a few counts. The DNA for the CDR3 is TGTGCCAGCTCCCGGGACAGGGTGAATACCCTCCACTTT. Translated, it gives CASSRDRVNTLHF. The chain links TRBV19 to TRBJ1-6, with 9 nucleotides matching TRBD1. V trimming: 9 bases; J trimming: 14 bases; junction bases outside the gene matches: 11. CDR3 length equals 13 residues. Per the germline V gene, CDR1 is LNHDA and CDR2 is SQIVND (reference sequence).

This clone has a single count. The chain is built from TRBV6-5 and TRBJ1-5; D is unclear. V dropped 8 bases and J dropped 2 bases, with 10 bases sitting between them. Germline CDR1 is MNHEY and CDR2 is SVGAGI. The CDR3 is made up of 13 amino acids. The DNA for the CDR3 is TGTGCCAGCCGTCGGGAAGGCAATCAGCCCCAGCATTTT. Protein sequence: CASRREGNQPQHF.

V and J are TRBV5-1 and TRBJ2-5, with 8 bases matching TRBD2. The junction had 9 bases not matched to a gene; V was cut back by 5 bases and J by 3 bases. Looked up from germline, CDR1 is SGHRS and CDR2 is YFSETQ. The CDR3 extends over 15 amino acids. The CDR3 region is CASRSSGTREETQYF. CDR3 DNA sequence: TGCGCCAGCAGATCCTCCGGGACTAGGGAAGAGACCCAGTACTTC.

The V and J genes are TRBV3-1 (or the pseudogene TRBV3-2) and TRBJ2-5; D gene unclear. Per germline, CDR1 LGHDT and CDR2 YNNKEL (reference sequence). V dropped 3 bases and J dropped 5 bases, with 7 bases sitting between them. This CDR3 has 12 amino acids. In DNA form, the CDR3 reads TGTGCCAGCAGCCACAGGTTTGAGACCCAGTACTTC. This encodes CASSHRFETQYF.

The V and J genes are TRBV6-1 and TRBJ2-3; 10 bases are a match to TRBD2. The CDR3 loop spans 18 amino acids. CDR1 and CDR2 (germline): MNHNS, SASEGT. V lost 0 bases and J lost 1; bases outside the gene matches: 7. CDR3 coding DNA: TGTGCCAGCAGTGAAGCGAGTAGCGGGGGGACCGGCACAGATACGCAGTATTTT. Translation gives CASSEASSGGTGTDTQYF.

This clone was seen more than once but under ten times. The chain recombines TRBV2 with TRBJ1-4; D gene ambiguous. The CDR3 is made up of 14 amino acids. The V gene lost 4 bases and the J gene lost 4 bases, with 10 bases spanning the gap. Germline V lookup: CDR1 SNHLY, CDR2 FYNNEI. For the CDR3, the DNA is TGTGCCAGCAGTGCGTCTCAGGTTAATGAAAAACTGTTTTTT. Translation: CASSASQVNEKLFF.

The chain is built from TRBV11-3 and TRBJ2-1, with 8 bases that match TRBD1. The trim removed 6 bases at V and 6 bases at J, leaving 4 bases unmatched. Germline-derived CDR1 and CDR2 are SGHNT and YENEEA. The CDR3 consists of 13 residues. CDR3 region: CASSLGQGNEQFF. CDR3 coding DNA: TGTGCCAGCAGTCTAGGACAGGGCAATGAGCAGTTCTTC. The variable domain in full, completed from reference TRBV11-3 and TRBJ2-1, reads EAGVVQSPRYKIIEKKQPVAFWCNPISGHNTLYWYLQNLGQGPELLIRYENEEAVDDSQLPKDRFSAERLKGVDSTLKIQPAELGDSAVYLCASSLGQGNEQFFGPGTRLTVL.

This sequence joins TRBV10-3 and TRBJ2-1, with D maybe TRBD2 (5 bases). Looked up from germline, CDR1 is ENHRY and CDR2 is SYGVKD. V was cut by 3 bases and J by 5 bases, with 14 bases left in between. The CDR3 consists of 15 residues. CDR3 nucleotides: TGTGCCATCAGTGAAGGAGCGGCAATAAACAATGAGCAGTTCTTC. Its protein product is CAISEGAAINNEQFF.

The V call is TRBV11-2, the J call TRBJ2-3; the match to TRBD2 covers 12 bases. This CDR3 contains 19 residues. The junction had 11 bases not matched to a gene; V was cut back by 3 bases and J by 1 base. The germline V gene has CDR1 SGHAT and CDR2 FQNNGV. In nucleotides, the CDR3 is TGTGCCAGCAGCTTCAATACCCGGACTAGCGGGAAAGGCACAGATACGCAGTATTTT. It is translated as CASSFNTRTSGKGTDTQYF. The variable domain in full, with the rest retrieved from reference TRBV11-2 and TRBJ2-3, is EAGVAQSPRYKIIEKRQSVAFWCNPISGHATLYWYQQILGQGPKLLIQFQNNGVVDDSQLPKDRFSAERLKGVDSTLKIQPAKLEDSAVYLCASSFNTRTSGKGTDTQYFGPGTRLTVL.

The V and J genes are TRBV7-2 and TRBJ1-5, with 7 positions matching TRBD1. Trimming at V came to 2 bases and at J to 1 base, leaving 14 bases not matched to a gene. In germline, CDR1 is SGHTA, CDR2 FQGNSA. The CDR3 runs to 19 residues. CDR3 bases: TGTGCCAGCAGCTTACCCTCCCGGGACAGCCTGATCAGCAATCAGCCCCAGCATTTT. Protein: CASSLPSRDSLISNQPQHF.

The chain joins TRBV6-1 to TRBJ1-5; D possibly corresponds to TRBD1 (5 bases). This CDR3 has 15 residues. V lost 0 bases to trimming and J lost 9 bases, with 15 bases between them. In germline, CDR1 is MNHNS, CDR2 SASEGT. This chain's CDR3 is CASSEARDPVWPQHF. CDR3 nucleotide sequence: TGTGCCAGCAGTGAAGCGCGGGACCCGGTTTGGCCCCAGCATTTT.

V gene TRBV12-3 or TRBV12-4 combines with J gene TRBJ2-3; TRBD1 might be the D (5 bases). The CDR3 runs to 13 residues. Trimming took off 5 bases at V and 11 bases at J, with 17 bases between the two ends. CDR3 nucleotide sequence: TGTGCCAGCAGTACGCTTCTAGGGCAGGGGCAGTATTTT. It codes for CASSTLLGQGQYF.

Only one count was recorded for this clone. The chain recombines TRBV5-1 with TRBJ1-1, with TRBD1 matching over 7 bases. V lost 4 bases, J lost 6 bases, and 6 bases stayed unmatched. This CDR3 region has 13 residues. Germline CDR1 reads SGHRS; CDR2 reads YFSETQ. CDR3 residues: CASSGGQYPEAFF. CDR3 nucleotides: TGCGCCAGCAGCGGGGGACAGTACCCTGAAGCTTTCTTT.

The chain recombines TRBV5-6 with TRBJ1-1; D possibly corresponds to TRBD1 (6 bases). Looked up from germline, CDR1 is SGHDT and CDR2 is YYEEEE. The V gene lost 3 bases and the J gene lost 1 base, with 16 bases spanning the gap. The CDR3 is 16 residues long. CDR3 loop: CASSSYQQGRNTEAFF. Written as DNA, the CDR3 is TGTGCCAGCAGCTCGTACCAACAGGGCAGGAACACTGAAGCTTTCTTT.

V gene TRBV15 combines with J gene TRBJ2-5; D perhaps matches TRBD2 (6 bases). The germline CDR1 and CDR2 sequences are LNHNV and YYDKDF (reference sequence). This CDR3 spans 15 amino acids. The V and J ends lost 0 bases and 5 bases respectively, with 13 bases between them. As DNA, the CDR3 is TGTGCCACCAGCAGAGATTTTAGCGGAGCTGAGACCCAGTACTTC. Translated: CATSRDFSGAETQYF.

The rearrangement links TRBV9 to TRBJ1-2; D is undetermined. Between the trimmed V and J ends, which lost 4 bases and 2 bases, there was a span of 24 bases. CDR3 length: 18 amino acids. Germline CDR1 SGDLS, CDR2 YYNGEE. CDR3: CASSPTVPGPLSNYGYTF. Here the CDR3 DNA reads TGTGCCAGCAGCCCAACTGTCCCGGGTCCCCTATCCAACTATGGCTACACCTTC.

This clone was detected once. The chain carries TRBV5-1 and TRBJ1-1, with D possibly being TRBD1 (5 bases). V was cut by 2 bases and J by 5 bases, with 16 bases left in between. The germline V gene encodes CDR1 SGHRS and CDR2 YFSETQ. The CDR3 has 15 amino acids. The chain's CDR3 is CASSFRLGEGTEAFF. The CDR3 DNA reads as TGCGCCAGCAGCTTTCGTTTAGGGGAAGGAACTGAAGCTTTCTTT.

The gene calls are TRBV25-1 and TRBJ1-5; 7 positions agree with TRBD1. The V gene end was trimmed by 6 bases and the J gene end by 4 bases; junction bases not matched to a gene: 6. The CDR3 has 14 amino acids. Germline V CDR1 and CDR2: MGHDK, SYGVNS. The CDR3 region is CASSGRQGNQPQHF. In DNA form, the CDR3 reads TGTGCCAGCAGCGGCCGACAGGGTAATCAGCCCCAGCATTTT.